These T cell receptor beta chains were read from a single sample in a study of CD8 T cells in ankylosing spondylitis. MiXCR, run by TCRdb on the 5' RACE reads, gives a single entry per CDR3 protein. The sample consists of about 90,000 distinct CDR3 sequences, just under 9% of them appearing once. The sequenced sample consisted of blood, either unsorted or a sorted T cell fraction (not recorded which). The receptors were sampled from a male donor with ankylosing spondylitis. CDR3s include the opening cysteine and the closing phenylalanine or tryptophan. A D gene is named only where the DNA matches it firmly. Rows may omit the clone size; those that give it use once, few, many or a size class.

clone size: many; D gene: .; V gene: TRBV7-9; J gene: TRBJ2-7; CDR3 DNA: TGTGCCAGCACCCGCACGGGGCCCTACGAGCAGTACTTC; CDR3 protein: CASTRTGPYEQYF
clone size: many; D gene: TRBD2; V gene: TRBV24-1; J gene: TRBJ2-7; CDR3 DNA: TGTGCCACCAGTGACCCGACTAGCGGGAGGGGCGAGCAGTACTTC; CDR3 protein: CATSDPTSGRGEQYF
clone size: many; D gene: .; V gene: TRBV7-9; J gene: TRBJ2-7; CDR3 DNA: TGTGCCAGCAGCTTATTGGATAGCGGATCCTACGAGCAGTACTTC; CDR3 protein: CASSLLDSGSYEQYF
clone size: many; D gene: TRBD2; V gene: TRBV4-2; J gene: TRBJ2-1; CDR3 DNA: TGTGCCAGCAGCCGCACCTTAGCGGGGAGTAGTAACAATGAGCAGTTCTTC; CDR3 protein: CASSRTLAGSSNNEQFF
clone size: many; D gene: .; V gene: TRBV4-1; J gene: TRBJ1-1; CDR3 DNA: TGCGCCAGCAGCCAAGCGACAGATTTGAACACTGAAGCTTTCTTT; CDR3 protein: CASSQATDLNTEAFF
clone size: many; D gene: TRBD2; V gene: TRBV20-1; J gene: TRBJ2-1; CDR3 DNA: TGCAGTGCTAGGGCCCGACTAGCGGGAGATATGTACAATGAGCAGTTCTTC; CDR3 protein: CSARARLAGDMYNEQFF
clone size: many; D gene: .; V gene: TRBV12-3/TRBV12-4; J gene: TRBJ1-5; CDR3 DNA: TGTGCCAGCAGCCACCTAGAGGCCGGGAATCAGCCCCAGCATTTT; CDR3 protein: CASSHLEAGNQPQHF
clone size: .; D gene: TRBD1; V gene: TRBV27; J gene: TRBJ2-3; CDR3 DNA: TGTGCCAGCAGCCCGACAGGGACAGATACGCAGTATTTT; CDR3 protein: CASSPTGTDTQYF
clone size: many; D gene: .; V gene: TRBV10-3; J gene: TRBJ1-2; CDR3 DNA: TGTGCCATCAGTGACGCGGACACGACAGCTAACTATGGCTACACCTTC; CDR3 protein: CAISDADTTANYGYTF
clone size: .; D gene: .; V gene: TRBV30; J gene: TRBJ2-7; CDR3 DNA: TGTGCCTGGAGTGTGGGAAGCGGTCCCCAGGGGTTC; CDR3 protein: CAWSVGSGPQGF
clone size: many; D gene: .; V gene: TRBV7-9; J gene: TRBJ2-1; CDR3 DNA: TGTGCCAGCAGTTCCGGGACCGACAATGAGCAGTTCTTC; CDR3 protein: CASSSGTDNEQFF